This TCR beta chain emerged from a study of T cells in Graves' hyperthyroidism and ophthalmopathy. The V segment lost 6 bases and the J segment 2 bases; nucleotides outside the gene matches: 10. The CDR3 is 15 residues long. Amplified TCR beta CDR3 regions came from RNA transcripts. During a first-round RT-PCR of the TCR CDR3, the HTBI primer set was used. Using its own MiXCR run on the multiplex PCR reads, TCRdb lists one record per CDR3 protein. Counted here are more than 500,000 distinct CDR3 sequences, about 45% occurring once; the ten biggest clones make up about 45%. The chain joins TRBV12-3 or TRBV12-4 to TRBJ2-7; 7 nucleotides align to TRBD1. What was sequenced was peripheral blood or thyroid tissue (not recorded which). The sequence was collected from an adult woman with Graves' disease, either hyperthyroidism or ophthalmopathy (not recorded which). The CDR3 nucleotides are TGTGCCAGCAGCAACCTGACAGGGATCGCCTACGAGCAGTACTTC. It encodes CASSNLTGIAYEQYF.